This is a list of T cell receptor beta chains from one sample in a study of vaccination effects on CD4 cells after COVID-19. TCRdb keeps only in-frame clones here, not all; method: immunoSEQ multiplex PCR. This table has tens of thousands of clones, approximately 82% appearing once. These TCRs' antigens remain unknown. The material sequenced was CD4+ T cells from PBMCs cultured with HCoV-229E spike peptides, taken after COVID-19 vaccination. The receptors stem from a human donor who received a COVID-19 vaccine. Each CDR3 is given with its conserved first and last residue. Each record gives: D gene, J gene, clone size, V gene, CDR3 DNA, CDR3 protein. The D gene is left open where the match is weak. Expanded clones get a size class; other rows say once, few or many, or leave the size out.

D gene: .
J gene: TRBJ1-6
clone size: .
V gene: TRBV6-1
CDR3 DNA: TGTGCCAGCAGTGAGGGGCCTATGCATAATTCACCCCTCCACTTT
CDR3 protein: CASSEGPMHNSPLHF

D gene: TRBD1
J gene: TRBJ1-1
clone size: .
V gene: TRBV30
CDR3 DNA: TGTGCCTGGGCCGGGACAGTGAGGGCTGAAGCTTTCTTT
CDR3 protein: CAWAGTVRAEAFF

D gene: TRBD1
J gene: TRBJ1-5
clone size: .
V gene: TRBV2
CDR3 DNA: TGTGCCAGTACGGGACAGGGGGGAGGACAGCCCCAGCATTTT
CDR3 protein: CASTGQGGGQPQHF

D gene: TRBD1
J gene: TRBJ1-4
clone size: .
V gene: TRBV19
CDR3 DNA: TGTGCCAGCCGGGACAGAGCTAATGAAAAACTGTTTTTT
CDR3 protein: CASRDRANEKLFF

D gene: .
J gene: TRBJ1-5
clone size: few
V gene: TRBV28
CDR3 DNA: TGTGCCAGCAGTGGAACGTATCAGCCCCAGCATTTT
CDR3 protein: CASSGTYQPQHF

D gene: .
J gene: TRBJ1-4
clone size: .
V gene: TRBV24-1
CDR3 DNA: TGTGCCACCAGTGACCCTCGGACAACTAATGAAAAACTGTTTTTT
CDR3 protein: CATSDPRTTNEKLFF

D gene: TRBD2
J gene: TRBJ2-3
clone size: .
V gene: TRBV4-1
CDR3 DNA: TGCGCCAGCAGCCAATCGAGGCTAGCGGGGAGACTCACAGATACGCAGTATTTT
CDR3 protein: CASSQSRLAGRLTDTQYF

D gene: TRBD1
J gene: TRBJ1-6
clone size: .
V gene: TRBV10-2
CDR3 DNA: TGCGCCAGCAGTGAGGACAGGGGGCGACGAGGGAGAGGTTCACCCCTCCACTTT
CDR3 protein: CASSEDRGRRGRGSPLHF

D gene: .
J gene: TRBJ2-3
clone size: .
V gene: TRBV5-5
CDR3 DNA: TGTGCCAGCAGCCCCGGGACTCCAACCAGCACAGATACGCAGTATTTT
CDR3 protein: CASSPGTPTSTDTQYF

D gene: .
J gene: TRBJ2-3
clone size: .
V gene: TRBV7-3
CDR3 DNA: TGTGCCAGCAGCGACCAATTCGGGCTTCGGACAGATACGCAGTATTTT
CDR3 protein: CASSDQFGLRTDTQYF

D gene: TRBD1
J gene: TRBJ1-1
clone size: once
V gene: TRBV11-2
CDR3 DNA: TGTGCCAGCAGACCAGGGACAGTGAACACTGAAGCTTTCTTT
CDR3 protein: CASRPGTVNTEAFF

D gene: TRBD1
J gene: TRBJ1-2
clone size: .
V gene: TRBV6-4
CDR3 DNA: TGTGCCAGCAGTGACTCGACAGGGTTCTATGGCTACACCTTC
CDR3 protein: CASSDSTGFYGYTF

D gene: .
J gene: TRBJ1-6
clone size: .
V gene: TRBV9
CDR3 DNA: TGTGCCAGCAGCGTAGTATCGAATGATTCACCCCTCCACTTT
CDR3 protein: CASSVVSNDSPLHF